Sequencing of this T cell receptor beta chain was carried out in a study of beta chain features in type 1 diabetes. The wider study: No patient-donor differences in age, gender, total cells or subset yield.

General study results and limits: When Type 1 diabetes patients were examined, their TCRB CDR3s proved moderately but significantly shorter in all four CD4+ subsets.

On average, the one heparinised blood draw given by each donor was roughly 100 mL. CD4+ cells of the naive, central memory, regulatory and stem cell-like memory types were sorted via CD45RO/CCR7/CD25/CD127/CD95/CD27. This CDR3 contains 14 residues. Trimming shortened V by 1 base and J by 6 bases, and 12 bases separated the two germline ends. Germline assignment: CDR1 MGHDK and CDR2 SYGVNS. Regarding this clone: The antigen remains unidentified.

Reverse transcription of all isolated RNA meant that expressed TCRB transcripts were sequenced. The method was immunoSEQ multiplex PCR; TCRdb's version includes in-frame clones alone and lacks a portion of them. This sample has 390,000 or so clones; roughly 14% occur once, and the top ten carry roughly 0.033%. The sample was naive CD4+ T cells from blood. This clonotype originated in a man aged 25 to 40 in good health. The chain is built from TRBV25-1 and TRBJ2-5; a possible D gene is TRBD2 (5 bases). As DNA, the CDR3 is TGTGCCAGCAGTGAATTGGGAAGGGAGCAGACCCAGTACTTC. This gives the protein CASSELGREQTQYF.